The clone carrying this T cell receptor (beta chain) was detected ten times or more. Its antigen remains unknown. The germline V and J ends were trimmed by 2 bases and 9 bases, with 10 bases remaining between them. Germline V gene data show CDR1 as SGHTA and CDR2 as FQGNSA. The CDR3 length is 12 residues. This specimen comes from a study of CD8 T cells in ankylosing spondylitis. The study, taken as a whole, reports: The study looked at matched synovial fluid samples from ankylosing spondylitis patients. Disease-linked clones were reported to be significantly enriched there. Clones linked with disease were CD8+ and fairly uncommon in the peripheral blood. Characteristic of ankylosing spondylitis blood, it appeared, was a TCR beta motif comprising eight highly homologous variants.

For TCR beta, libraries came from quantitative 5'-RACE with molecular barcodes. TCRdb called the 5' RACE reads again in MiXCR, with one record for every CDR3 protein. This sample carries some 300,000 distinct CDR3 sequences, around 20% of them seen once, and the ten largest clones take about 3.7%. This clonotype originated in a female donor with ankylosing spondylitis or in good health (not recorded which). The chain employs TRBV7-2 and TRBJ1-2, with D possibly TRBD1 on 5 matching bases. The sample consisted of blood, either unsorted or a sorted T cell fraction (not recorded which). DNA for the CDR3: TGTGCCAGCAGCTTATACGGGGGAAGCTACACCTTC. This codes for CASSLYGGSYTF.